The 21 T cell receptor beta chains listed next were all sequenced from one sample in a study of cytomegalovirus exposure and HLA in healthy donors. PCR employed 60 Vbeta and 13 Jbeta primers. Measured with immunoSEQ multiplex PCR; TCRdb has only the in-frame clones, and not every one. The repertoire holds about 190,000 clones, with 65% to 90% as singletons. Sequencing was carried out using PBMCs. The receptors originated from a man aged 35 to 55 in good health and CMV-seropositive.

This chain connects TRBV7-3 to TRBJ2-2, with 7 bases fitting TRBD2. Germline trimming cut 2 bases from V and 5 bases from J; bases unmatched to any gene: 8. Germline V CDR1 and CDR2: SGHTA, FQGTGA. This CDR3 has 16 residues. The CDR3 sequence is CASSLSGSGVTGELFF. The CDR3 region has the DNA TGTGCCAGCAGCTTATCAGGAAGCGGGGTAACCGGGGAGCTGTTTTTT. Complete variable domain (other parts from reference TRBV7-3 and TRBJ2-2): GAGVSQTPSNKVTEKGKYVELRCDPISGHTALYWYRQSLGQGPEFLIYFQGTGAADDSGLPNDRFFAVRPEGSVSTLKIQRTERGDSAVYLCASSLSGSGVTGELFFGEGSRLTVL.

The CDR3 sequence: CASRGTSGPYNEQFF. CDR3 nucleotide sequence: TGTGCCAGTCGGGGGACTAGCGGGCCTTACAATGAGCAGTTCTTC. The chain is built from TRBV19 and TRBJ2-1; 12 nucleotides line up with TRBD2. Germline V lookup: CDR1 LNHDA, CDR2 SQIVND (reference sequence). With V trimmed by 8 bases and J by 4 bases, 6 bases remained unmatched. The CDR3 extends over 15 amino acids.

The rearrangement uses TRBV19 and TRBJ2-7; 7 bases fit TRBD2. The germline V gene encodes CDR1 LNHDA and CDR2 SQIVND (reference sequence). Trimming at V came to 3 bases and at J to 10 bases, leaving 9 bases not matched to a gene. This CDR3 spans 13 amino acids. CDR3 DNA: TGTGCCAGTAGTATGTACGACGGGGAGGGACAGTACTTC. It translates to CASSMYDGEGQYF.

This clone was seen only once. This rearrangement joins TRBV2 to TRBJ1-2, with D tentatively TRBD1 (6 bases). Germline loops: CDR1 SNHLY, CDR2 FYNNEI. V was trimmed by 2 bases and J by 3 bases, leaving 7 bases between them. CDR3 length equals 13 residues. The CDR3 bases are TGTGCCAGCAGTGAATCAGGGGACTATGGCTACACCTTC. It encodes CASSESGDYGYTF. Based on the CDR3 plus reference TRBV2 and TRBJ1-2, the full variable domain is EPEVTQTPSHQVTQMGQEVILRCVPISNHLYFYWYRQILGQKVEFLVSFYNNEISEKSEIFDDQFSVERPDGSNFTLKIRSTKLEDSAMYFCASSESGDYGYTFGSGTRLTVV.

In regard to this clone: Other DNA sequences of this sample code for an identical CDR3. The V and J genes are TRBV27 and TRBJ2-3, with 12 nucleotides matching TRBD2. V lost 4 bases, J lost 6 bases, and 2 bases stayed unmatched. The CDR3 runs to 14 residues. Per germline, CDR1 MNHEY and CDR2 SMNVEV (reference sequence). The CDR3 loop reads CASSSGLAGDTQYF. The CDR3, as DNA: TGTGCCAGCAGTTCTGGACTAGCGGGGGATACGCAGTATTTT.

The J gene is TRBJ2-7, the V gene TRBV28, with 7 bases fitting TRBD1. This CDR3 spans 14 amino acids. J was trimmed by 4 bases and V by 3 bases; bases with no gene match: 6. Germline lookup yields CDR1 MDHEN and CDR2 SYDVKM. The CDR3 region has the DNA TGTGCCAGCAGTTTTGAGGGGGCCGGGTACGAGCAGTACTTC. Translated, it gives CASSFEGAGYEQYF.

The CDR3 nucleotides are TGTGCCAGCAGCTCCTCGGACAGGGCTACGAACACCGGGGAGCTGTTTTTT. Amino acid sequence: CASSSSDRATNTGELFF. This chain uses TRBV13 with TRBJ2-2, with 8 bases matching TRBD1. V lost 4 bases, J lost 0 bases, and 7 bases stayed unmatched. Per germline, CDR1 PRHDT and CDR2 FYEKMQ (reference sequence). The CDR3 covers 17 residues. The whole variable domain, filled in from reference TRBV13 and TRBJ2-2, reads AAGVIQSPRHLIKEKRETATLKCYPIPRHDTVYWYQQGPGQDPQFLISFYEKMQSDKGSIPDRFSAQQFSDYHSELNMSSLELGDSALYFCASSSSDRATNTGELFFGEGSRLTVL.

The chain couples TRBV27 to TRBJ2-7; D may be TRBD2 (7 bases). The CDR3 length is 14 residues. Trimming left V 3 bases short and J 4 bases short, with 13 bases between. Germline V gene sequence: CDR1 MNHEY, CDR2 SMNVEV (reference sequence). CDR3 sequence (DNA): TGTGCCAGCAGTTTTAGAGGGGGGGCGTACGAGCAGTACTTC. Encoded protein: CASSFRGGAYEQYF.

The CDR3 nucleotides read TGTGCCAGCAGTTTATCCGCGAGAGGGACCCAGTACTTC. It encodes CASSLSARGTQYF. The rearrangement links TRBV27 to TRBJ2-5, with D hard to call. The CDR3 has 13 amino acids. Looked up from germline, CDR1 is MNHEY and CDR2 is SMNVEV (reference sequence). Trimming cost V 0 bases and J 7 bases, with 9 bases left between them.

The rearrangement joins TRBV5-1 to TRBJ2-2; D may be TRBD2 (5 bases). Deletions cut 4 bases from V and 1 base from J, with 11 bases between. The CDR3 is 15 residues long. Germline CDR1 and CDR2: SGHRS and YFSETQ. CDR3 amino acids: CASSPYRGNTGELFF. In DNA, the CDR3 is TGCGCCAGCAGCCCCTATCGGGGGAACACCGGGGAGCTGTTTTTT.

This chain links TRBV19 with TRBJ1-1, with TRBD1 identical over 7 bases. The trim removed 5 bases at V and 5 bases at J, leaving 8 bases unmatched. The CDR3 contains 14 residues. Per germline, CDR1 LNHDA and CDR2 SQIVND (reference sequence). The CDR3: CASSLPTGRTEAFF. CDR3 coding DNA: TGTGCCAGTAGTCTTCCGACAGGGAGAACTGAAGCTTTCTTT.

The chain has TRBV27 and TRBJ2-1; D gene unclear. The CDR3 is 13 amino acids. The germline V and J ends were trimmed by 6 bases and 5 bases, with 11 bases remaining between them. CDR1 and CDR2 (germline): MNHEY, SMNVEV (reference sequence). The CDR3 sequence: CASSSHMDNEQFF. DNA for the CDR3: TGTGCCAGCAGCTCACACATGGACAATGAGCAGTTCTTC.

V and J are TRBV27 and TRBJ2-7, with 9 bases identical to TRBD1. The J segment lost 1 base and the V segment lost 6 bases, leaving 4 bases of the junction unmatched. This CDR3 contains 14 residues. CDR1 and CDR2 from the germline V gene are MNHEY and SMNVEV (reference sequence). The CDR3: CASRRGQGSYEQYF. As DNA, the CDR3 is TGTGCCAGCAGGAGGGGACAGGGATCCTACGAGCAGTACTTC.

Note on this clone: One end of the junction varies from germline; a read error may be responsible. CDR3 DNA sequence: TGTGCCAGTAGTATTGGACGCACAGGTACGCAGTATTTT. Translated, it gives CASSIGRTGTQYF. V is TRBV19 and J is TRBJ2-3; maybe TRBD1 (5 bases). Germline V gene data show CDR1 as LNHDA and CDR2 as SQIVND (reference sequence). The CDR3 has 13 residues.

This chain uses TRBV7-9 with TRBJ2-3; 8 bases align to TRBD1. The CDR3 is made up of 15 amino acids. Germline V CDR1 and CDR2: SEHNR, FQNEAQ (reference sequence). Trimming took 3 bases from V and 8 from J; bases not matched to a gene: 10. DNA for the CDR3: TGTGCCAGCAGCTTGGACAGGGTGGTAGGCGGTACGCAGTATTTT. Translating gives CASSLDRVVGGTQYF.

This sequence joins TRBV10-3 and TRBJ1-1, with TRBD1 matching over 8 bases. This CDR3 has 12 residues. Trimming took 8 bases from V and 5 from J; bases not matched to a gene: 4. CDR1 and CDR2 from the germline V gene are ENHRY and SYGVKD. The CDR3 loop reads CAISQGATEAFF. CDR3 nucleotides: TGTGCCATCTCGCAGGGGGCTACTGAAGCTTTCTTT.

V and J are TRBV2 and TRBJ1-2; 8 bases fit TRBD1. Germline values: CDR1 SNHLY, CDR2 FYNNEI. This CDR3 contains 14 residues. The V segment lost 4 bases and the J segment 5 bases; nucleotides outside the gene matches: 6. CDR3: CASSGGQGGYGYTF. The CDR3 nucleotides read TGTGCCAGCAGTGGAGGACAGGGAGGTTATGGCTACACCTTC. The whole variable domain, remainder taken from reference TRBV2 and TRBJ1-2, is EPEVTQTPSHQVTQMGQEVILRCVPISNHLYFYWYRQILGQKVEFLVSFYNNEISEKSEIFDDQFSVERPDGSNFTLKIRSTKLEDSAMYFCASSGGQGGYGYTFGSGTRLTVV.

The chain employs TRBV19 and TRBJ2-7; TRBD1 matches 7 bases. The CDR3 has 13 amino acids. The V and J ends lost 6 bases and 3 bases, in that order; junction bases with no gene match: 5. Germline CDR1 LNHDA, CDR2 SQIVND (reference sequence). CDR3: CASSRDRDYEQYF. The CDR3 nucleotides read TGTGCCAGTAGCCGGGACAGAGACTACGAGCAGTACTTC.

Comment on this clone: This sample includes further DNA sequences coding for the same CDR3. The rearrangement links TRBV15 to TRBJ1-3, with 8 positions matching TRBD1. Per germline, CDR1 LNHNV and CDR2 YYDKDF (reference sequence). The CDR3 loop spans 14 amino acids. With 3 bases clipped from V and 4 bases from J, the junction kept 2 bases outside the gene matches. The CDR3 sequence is CATSRDRAGNTIYF. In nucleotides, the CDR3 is TGTGCCACCAGCAGGGACAGGGCAGGAAACACCATATATTTT.

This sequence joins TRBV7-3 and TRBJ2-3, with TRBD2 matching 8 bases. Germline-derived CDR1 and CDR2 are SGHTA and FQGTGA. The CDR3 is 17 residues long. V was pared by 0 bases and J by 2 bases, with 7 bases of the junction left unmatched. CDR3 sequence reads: CASSLTLRGGDTDTQYF. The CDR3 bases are TGTGCCAGCAGCTTAACGCTCCGGGGGGGAGACACAGATACGCAGTATTTT.

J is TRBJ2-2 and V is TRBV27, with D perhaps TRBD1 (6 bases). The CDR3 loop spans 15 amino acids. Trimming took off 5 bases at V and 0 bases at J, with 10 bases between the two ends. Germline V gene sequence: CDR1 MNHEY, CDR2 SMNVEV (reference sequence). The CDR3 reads CASSKGHTNTGELFF. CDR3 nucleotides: TGTGCCAGCAGTAAGGGACACACGAACACCGGGGAGCTGTTTTTT.